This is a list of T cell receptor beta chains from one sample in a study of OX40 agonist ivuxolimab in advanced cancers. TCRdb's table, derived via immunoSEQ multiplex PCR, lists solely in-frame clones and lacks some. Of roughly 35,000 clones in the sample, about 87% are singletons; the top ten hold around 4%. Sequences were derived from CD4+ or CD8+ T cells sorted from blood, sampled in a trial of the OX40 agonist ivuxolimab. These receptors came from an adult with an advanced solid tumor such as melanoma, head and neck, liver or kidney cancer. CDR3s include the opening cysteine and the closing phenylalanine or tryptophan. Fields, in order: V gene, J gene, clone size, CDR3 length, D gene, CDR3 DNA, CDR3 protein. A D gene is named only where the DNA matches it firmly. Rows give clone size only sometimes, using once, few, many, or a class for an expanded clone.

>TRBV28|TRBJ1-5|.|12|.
TGTGCCAGCAGAGTTTCAGTACAGCCCCAGCATTTT
CASRVSVQPQHF
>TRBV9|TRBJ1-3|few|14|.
TGTGCCAGCAGCGAGGACCTCTCTGGAAACACCATATATTTT
CASSEDLSGNTIYF
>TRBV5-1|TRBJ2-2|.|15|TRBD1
TGCGCCAGCAGCACGACAGGGGGCGGCACCGGGGAGCTGTTTTTT
CASSTTGGGTGELFF
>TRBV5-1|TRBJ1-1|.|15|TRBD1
TGCGCCAGCACAGACAGGGGTGGGATGAACACTGAAGCTTTCTTT
CASTDRGGMNTEAFF
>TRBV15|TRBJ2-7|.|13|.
TGTGCCACCAGCAGAGTCAGGGCTGGTGAGCAGTACTTC
CATSRVRAGEQYF
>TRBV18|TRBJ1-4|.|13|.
TGTGCCAGCTCACAACTAAAAAATGAAAAACTGTTTTTT
CASSQLKNEKLFF
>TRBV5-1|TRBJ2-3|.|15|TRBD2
TGCGCCAGCAGCTTGGGACTAGCGGGGGGACGGGCGCAGTATTTT
CASSLGLAGGRAQYF
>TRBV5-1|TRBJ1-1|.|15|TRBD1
TGCGCCAGCAGCTCTGGGTGGGACAGGGACACTGAAGCTTTCTTT
CASSSGWDRDTEAFF
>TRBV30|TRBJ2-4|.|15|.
TGTGCCTGGAGTGCCGACCGTTTAGCCAAAAACATTCAGTACTTC
CAWSADRLAKNIQYF
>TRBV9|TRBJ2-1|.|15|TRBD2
TGTGCCAGCAGCGCCGGACTAGGGGTCTACAATGAGCAGTTCTTC
CASSAGLGVYNEQFF
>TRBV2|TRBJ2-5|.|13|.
TGTGCCAGCAGTGATGGGCCCGCCGAGACCCAGTACTTC
CASSDGPAETQYF
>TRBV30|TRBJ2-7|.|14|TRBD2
TGTGCCTGGAGGACTAGCGGGGGGGCCTACGAGCAGTACTTC
CAWRTSGGAYEQYF
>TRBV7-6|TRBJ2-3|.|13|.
TGTGCCAGCACCCCACGGAGCACAGATACGCAGTATTTT
CASTPRSTDTQYF
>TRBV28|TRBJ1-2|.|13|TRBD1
TGTGCCAGCGGGGACAGGGCGAACTATGGCTACACCTTC
CASGDRANYGYTF
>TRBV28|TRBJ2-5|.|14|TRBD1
TGTGCCAGCAGTTTAAGGACAGGTGGGAAGACCCAGTACTTC
CASSLRTGGKTQYF
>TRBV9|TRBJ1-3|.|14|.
TGTGCCAGCAGCGCACCCGGGGGGGGAAACACCATATATTTT
CASSAPGGGNTIYF
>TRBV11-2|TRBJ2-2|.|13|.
TGTGCCCGAAAGGGAGTAGGAACCGGGGAGCTGTTTTTT
CARKGVGTGELFF
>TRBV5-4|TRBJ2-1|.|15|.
TGTGCCAGCAGCTTGGGCGGGGACTCCTACAATGAGCAGTTCTTC
CASSLGGDSYNEQFF
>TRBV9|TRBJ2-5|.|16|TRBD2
TGTGCCAGCAGCACCGGGACTAGCGGGAGTAGAGAGACCCAGTACTTC
CASSTGTSGSRETQYF
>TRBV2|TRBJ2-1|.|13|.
TGTGCCAGCAGTGGTCAGTCCTACAATGAGCAGTTCTTC
CASSGQSYNEQFF
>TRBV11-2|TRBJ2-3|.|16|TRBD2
TGTGCCAGCAGCTCCCTCCGGGGGGGGAACACAGATACGCAGTATTTT
CASSSLRGGNTDTQYF
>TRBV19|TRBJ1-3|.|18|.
TGTGCCAGTAGTCCTCTACCCCGACTCAAGCGCTCTGGAAACACCATATATTTT
CASSPLPRLKRSGNTIYF
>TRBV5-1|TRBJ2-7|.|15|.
TGCGCCAGCAGGATCGGCGGACAATCCGTTTACGAGCAGTACTTC
CASRIGGQSVYEQYF
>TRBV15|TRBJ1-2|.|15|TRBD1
TGTGCCACCGATCCGGGACAGGGGACTAGTTCTGGCTACACCTTC
CATDPGQGTSSGYTF
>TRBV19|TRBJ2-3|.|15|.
TGTGCCAGTAGTCCCTTGACGGGAGTGGCAGATACGCAGTATTTT
CASSPLTGVADTQYF
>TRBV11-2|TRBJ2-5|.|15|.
TGTGCCAGCAGCTTAACCCGGTCTATGCGGGAGACCCAGTACTTC
CASSLTRSMRETQYF
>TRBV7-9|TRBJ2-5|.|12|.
TGTGCCAGCAGTCCTGACACCCCTGTACGGTACTTC
CASSPDTPVRYF
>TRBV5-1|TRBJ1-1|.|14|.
TGCGCCAGCAGCTCCGGGACACTGAACACTGAAGCTTTCTTT
CASSSGTLNTEAFF
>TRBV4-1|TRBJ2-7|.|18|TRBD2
TGCGCCAGCAGCCAGGATGTGAAAGTAGTAGCGGGAGGGGGCGAGCAGTACTTC
CASSQDVKVVAGGGEQYF
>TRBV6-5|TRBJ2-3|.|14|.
TGTGCCAGCAGTTACTCTGACAGGAGGGATACGCAGTATTTT
CASSYSDRRDTQYF